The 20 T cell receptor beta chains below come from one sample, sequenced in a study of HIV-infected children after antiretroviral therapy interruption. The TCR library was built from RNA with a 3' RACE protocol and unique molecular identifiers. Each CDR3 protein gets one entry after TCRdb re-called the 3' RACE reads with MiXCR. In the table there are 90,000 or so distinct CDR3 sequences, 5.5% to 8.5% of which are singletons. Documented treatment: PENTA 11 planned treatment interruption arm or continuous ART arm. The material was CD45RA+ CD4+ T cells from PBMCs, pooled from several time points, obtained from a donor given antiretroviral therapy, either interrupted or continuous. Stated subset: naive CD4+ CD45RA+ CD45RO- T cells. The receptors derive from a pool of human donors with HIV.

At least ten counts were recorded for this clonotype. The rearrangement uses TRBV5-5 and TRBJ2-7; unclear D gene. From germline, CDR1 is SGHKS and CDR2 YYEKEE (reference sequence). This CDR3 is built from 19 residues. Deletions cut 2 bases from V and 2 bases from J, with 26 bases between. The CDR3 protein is CASSLYPTENEGFAYEQYF. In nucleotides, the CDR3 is TGTGCCAGCAGCTTATACCCGACCGAAAATGAAGGCTTCGCCTACGAGCAGTACTTC.

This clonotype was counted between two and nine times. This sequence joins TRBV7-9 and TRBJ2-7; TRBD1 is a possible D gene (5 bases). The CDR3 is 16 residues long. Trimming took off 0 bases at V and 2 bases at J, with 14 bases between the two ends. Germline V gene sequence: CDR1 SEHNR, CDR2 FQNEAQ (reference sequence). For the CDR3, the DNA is TGTGCCAGCAGCTTAGCAAGGGGCGTTGCTACCTACGAGCAGTACTTC. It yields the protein CASSLARGVATYEQYF.

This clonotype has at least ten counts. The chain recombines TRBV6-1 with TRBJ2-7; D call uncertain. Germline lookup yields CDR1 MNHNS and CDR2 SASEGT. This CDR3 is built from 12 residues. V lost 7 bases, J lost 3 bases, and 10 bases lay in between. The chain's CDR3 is CASKYGIYEQYF. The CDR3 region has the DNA TGTGCCAGCAAATACGGTATCTACGAGCAGTACTTC.

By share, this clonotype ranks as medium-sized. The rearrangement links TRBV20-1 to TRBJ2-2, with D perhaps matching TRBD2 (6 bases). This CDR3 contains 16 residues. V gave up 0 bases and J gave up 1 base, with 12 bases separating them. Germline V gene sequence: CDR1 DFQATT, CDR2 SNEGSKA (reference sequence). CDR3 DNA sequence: TGCAGTGCTAGAGATGGAGGGCGTGGGAACACCGGGGAGCTGTTTTTT. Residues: CSARDGGRGNTGELFF.

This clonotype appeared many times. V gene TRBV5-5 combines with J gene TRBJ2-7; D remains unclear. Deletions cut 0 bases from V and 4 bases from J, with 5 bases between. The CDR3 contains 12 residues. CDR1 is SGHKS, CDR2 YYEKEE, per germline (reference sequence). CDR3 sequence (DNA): TGTGCCAGCAGCTTGGGGGCTTACGAGCAGTACTTC. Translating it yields CASSLGAYEQYF.

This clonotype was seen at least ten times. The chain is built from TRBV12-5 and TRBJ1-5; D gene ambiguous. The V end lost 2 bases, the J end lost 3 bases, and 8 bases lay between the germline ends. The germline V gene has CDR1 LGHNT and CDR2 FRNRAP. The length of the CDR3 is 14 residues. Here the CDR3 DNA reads TGTGCTAGTGGTTTGTGGCAAAACAATCAGCCCCAGCATTTT. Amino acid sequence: CASGLWQNNQPQHF.

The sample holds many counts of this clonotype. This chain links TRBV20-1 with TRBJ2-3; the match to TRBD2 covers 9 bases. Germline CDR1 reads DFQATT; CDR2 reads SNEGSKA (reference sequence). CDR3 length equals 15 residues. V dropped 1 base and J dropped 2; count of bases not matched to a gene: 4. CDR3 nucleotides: TGCAGTGCTAGAGGCGGCGGGGGGGCCACAGATACGCAGTATTTT. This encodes CSARGGGGATDTQYF.

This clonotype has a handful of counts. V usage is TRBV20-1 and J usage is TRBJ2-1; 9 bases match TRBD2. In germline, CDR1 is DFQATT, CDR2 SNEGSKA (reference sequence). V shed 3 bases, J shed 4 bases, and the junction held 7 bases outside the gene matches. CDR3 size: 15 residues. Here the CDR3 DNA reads TGCAGTGCTAGGGCAGCGGGGGGACCATACAATGAGCAGTTCTTC. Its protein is CSARAAGGPYNEQFF.

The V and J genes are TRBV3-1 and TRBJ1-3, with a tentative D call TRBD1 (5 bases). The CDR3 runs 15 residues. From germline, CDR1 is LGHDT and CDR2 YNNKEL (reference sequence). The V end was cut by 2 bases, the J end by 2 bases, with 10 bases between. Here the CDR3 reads CASSQPQGTGNTIYF. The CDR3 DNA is TGTGCCAGCAGCCAACCCCAGGGCACTGGAAACACCATATATTTT.

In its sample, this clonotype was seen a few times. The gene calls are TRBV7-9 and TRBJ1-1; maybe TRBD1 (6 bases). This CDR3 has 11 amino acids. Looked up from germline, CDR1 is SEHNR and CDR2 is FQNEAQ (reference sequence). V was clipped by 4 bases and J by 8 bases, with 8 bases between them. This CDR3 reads CASSYDREAFF. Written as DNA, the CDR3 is TGTGCCAGCAGCTACGACAGGGAAGCTTTCTTT.

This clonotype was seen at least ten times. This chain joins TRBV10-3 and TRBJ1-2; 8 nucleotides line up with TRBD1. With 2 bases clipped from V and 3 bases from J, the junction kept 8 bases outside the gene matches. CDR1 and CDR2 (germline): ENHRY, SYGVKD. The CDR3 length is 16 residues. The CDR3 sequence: CAISELTGDGYYGYTF. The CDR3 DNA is TGTGCCATCAGTGAGCTGACAGGGGATGGGTACTATGGCTACACCTTC.

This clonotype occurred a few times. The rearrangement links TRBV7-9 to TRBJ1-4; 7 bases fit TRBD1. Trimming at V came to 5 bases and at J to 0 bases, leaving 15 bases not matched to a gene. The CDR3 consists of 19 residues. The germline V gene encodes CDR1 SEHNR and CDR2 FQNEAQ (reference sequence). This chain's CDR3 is CASSPRVGDSLATNEKLFF. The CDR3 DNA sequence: TGTGCCAGCAGCCCCCGGGTAGGGGACAGCCTTGCAACTAATGAAAAACTGTTTTTT. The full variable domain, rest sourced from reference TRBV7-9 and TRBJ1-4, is DTGVSQNPRHKITKRGQNVTFRCDPISEHNRLYWYRQTLGQGPEFLTYFQNEAQLEKSRLLSDRFSAERPKGSFSTLEIQRTEQGDSAMYLCASSPRVGDSLATNEKLFFGSGTQLSVL.

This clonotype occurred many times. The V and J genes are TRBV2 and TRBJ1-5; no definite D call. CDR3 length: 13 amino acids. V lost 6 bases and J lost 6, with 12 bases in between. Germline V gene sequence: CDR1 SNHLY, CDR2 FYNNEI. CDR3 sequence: CASRAPYGQPQHF. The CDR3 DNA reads TGTGCCAGCAGGGCCCCTTACGGTCAGCCCCAGCATTTT.

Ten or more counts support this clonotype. CDR3 residues: CSARGSRGSSQETQYF. The DNA for the CDR3 is TGCAGTGCTAGAGGGAGCAGGGGATCTTCGCAAGAGACCCAGTACTTC. This sequence joins TRBV20-1 and TRBJ2-5, with D perhaps matching TRBD1 (6 bases). Germline lookup yields CDR1 DFQATT and CDR2 SNEGSKA (reference sequence). V was cut by 1 base and J by 2 bases, with 17 bases left in between. This CDR3 comprises 16 residues.

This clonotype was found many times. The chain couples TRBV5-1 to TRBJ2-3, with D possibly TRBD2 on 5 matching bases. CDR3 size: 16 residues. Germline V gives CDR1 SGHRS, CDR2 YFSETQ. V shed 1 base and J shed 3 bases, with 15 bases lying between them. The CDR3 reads CASSLPVETKTDTQYF. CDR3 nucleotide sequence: TGCGCCAGCAGCTTGCCGGTGGAGACTAAGACAGATACGCAGTATTTT.

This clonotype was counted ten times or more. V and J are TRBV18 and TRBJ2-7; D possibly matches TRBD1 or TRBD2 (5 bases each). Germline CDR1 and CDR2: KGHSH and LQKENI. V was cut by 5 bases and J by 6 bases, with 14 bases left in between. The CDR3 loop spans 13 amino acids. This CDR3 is CASSGTPLGEQYF. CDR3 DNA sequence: TGTGCCAGCTCAGGGACCCCGTTGGGCGAGCAGTACTTC.

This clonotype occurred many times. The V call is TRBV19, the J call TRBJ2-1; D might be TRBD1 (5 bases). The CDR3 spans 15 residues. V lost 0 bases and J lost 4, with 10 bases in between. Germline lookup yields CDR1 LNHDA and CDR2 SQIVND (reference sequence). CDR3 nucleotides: TGTGCCAGTAGTATAGATTTGGCAGGGTACAATGAGCAGTTCTTC. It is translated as CASSIDLAGYNEQFF.

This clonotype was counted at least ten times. CDR3 sequence: CSASSSTDTQYF. In DNA form, the CDR3 reads TGCAGTGCTAGTAGTAGCACAGATACGCAGTATTTT. This chain uses TRBV20-1 with TRBJ2-3; unclear D gene. V lost 3 bases and J 0 bases, leaving 4 bases between the germline ends. The V gene's germline CDR1 is DFQATT and CDR2 SNEGSKA (reference sequence). The CDR3 sequence is 12 residues long.

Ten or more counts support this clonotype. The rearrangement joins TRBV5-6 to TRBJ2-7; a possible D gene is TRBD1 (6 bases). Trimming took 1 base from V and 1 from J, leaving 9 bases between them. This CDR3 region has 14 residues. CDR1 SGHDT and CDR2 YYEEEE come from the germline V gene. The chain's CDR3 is CASSLQGPSYEQYF. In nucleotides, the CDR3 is TGTGCCAGCAGCTTGCAGGGGCCGTCCTACGAGCAGTACTTC.

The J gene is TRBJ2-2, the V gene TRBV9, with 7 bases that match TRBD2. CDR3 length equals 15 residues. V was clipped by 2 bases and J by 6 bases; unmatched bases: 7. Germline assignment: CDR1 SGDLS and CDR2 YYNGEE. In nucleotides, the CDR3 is TGTGCCAGCAGCGTCTTCCCTAGCGGCGCCGGGGAGCTGTTTTTT. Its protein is CASSVFPSGAGELFF.